The entry below describes one T cell receptor (beta chain). Its antigen remains undetermined. Base qualities are not provided; no much larger clone lies one nucleotide away. The sample comes from a study of radiotherapy plus CTLA-4 blockade in lung cancer (dated by TCRdb to 2016 to 2018). Background for the entire study: Objective responses occurred in about 19% of enrolled patients, and roughly 30% achieved disease control.

Focal radiation therapy combined with CTLA-4 blockade (ipilimumab) was tested in patients with chemo-refractory metastatic non-small-cell lung cancer. CDR1 MGHRA and CDR2 YSYEKL are derived from the germline V gene. Inclusive of the bounding cysteine and phenylalanine, the CDR3 is 14 residues long. The entry retains the CDR3 DNA only, 42 bases that are in frame from base 1. V is shortened by 4 bases, J by 6 bases, and the region joining them spans 13 bases. Findings and caveats that apply to the study as a whole: After treatment with radiotherapy and ipilimumab, TCR clones that came from tumors expanded in the peripheral blood. Early dynamic changes in blood T cell clones, together with increased serum interferon-beta after radiation, were reported as the strongest predictors of response.

Library creation used the immunoSEQ multiplex PCR assay. This immuneACCESS table, as held by TCRdb, lists in-frame sequences with V and J called but not all clones. Of the missing ones, under half trace to an unresolved V gene in checked studies; the others have no known cause. In all, the sample holds about 72,000 clones, and more than 75% of those were seen once. The ten most abundant clones make up around 7% of the sample. This clonotype was obtained from a human donor with non-small cell lung cancer who had a complete response to radiotherapy plus ipilimumab. The sequencing here drew on peripheral blood, taken from a patient treated with radiotherapy plus ipilimumab. The sequence is built from TRBV4-1 and TRBJ1-5, with TRBD1 perhaps the D gene, on 6 matching bases. The CDR3 reads CASSLIQGSQPQHF. The sequenced DNA is TGCGCCAGCAGCCTGATACAGGGTAGTCAGCCCCAGCATTTT.